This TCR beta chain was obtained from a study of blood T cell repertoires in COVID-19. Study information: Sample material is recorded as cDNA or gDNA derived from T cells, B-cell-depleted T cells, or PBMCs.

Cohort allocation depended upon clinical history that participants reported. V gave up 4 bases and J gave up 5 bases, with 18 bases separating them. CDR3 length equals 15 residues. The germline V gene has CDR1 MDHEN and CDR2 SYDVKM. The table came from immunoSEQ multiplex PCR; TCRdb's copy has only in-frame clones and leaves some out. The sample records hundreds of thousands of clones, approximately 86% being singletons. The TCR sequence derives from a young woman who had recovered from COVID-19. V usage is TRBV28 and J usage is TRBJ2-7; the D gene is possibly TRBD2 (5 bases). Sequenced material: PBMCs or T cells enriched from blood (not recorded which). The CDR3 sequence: CASSSSGPDWDEQYF. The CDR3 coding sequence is TGTGCCAGCAGTTCATCTGGCCCGGACTGGGACGAGCAGTACTTC.